This T cell receptor beta chain was obtained from a study of blood T cell repertoires in COVID-19. The overall study: PBMCs, B-cell-depleted T cells, or T cells were the source of the cDNA or gDNA that made up the material.

Original handling: It was from reference gene primer amplification that nucleated cell counts were estimated. The assay was immunoSEQ multiplex PCR, and TCRdb's table has in-frame clones only and misses some. V and J calls and clone size are as listed in that table; D and trimming were resolved from the DNA. This table holds 30,000 to 35,000 clones, roughly 85% found once. The V gene's germline CDR1 is SGHRS and CDR2 YFSETQ. Deletions cut 4 bases from V and 5 bases from J, with 16 bases between. This CDR3 comprises 15 residues. The V gene is TRBV5-1, the J gene TRBJ2-1; TRBD1 is a possible D gene (6 bases). Sequences were obtained from peripheral blood. The clonotype was recovered from a man older than 75 with active COVID-19. The CDR3 loop is CASSLYAGTNNEQFF. The CDR3 DNA reads TGCGCCAGCAGCCTATACGCCGGGACAAACAATGAGCAGTTCTTC.